The T cell receptor beta chain described here comes from a study of T cell repertoires in cytomegalovirus infection. The length of the CDR3 is 12 residues. CDR1 SNHLY and CDR2 FYNNEI come from the germline V gene. The V and J ends lost 2 bases and 7 bases respectively, with 5 bases between them. Many counts were recorded for this clonotype. Via MiXCR, TCRdb re-called the reads, giving one row per CDR3 protein. The sample includes under 100,000 distinct CDR3 sequences, about 4% of them seen just once. Sequencing was performed on PBMCs. The V and J genes are TRBV2 and TRBJ2-2, with D uncertain. The receptor was isolated from a human donor in good health (CMV status not recorded). Some clones in this sample may be carry-over from other donors' samples. The CDR3 DNA is TGTGCCAGCAGTGAATTTCTCGGGGAGCTGTTTTTT. Translation: CASSEFLGELFF.